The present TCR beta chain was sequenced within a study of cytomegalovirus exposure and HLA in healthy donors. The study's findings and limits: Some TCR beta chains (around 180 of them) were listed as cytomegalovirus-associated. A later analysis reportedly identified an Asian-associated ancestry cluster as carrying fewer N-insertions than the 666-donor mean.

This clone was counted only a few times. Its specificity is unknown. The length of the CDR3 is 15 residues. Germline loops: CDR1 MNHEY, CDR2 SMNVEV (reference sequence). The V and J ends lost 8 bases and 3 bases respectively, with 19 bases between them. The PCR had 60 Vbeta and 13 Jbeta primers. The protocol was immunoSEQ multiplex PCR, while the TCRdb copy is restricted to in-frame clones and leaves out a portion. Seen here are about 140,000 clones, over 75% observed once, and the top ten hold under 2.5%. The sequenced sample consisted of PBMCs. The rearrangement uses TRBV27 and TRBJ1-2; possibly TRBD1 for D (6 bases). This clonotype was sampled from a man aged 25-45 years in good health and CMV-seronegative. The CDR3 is CASAAAGEVYYGYTF. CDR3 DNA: TGTGCCAGCGCAGCGGCAGGGGAAGTTTACTATGGCTACACCTTC.